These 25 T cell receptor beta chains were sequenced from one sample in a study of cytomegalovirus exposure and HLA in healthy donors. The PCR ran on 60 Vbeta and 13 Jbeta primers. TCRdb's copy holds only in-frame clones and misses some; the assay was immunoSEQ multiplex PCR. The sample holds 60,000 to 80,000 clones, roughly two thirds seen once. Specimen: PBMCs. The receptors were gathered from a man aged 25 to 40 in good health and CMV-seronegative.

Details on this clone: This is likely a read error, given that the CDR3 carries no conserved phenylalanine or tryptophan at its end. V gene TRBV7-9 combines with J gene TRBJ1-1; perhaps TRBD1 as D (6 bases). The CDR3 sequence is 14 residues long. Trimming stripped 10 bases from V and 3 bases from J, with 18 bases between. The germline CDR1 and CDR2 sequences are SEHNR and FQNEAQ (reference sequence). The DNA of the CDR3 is TGTGCCACCGAAGTCTTAGGGGGACACACTGAAGCTTTCGTT. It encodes CATEVLGGHTEAFV.

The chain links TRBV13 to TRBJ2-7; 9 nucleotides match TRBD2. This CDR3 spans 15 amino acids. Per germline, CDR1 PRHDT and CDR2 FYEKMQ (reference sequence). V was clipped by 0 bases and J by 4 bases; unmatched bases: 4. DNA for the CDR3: TGTGCCAGCAGCTTAGGGCTAGCGGGGACTTACGAGCAGTACTTC. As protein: CASSLGLAGTYEQYF.

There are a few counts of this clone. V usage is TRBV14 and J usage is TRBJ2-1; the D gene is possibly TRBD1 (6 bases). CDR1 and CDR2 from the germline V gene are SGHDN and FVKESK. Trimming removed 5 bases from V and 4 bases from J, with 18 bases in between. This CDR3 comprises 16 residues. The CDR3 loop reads CASSRGIRGGYNEQFF. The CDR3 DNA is TGTGCCAGCAGCAGGGGGATCCGTGGCGGGTACAATGAGCAGTTCTTC.

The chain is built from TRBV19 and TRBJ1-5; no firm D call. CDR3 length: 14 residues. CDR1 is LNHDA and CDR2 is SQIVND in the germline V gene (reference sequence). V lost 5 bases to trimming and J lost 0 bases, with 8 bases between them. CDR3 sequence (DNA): TGTGCCAGTAGTGTGACAAATAGCAATCAGCCCCAGCATTTT. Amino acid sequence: CASSVTNSNQPQHF.

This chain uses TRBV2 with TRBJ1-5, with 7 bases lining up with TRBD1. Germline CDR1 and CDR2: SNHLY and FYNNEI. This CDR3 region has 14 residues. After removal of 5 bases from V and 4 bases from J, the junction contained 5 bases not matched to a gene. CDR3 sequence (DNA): TGTGCCAGCAGTTGGACAGGTTCGAATCAGCCCCAGCATTTT. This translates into CASSWTGSNQPQHF.

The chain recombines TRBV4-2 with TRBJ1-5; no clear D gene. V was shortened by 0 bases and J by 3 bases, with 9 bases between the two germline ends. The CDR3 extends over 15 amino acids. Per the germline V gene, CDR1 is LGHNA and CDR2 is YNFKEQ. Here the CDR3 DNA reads TGTGCCAGCAGCCAAGAATCGCGTAACAATCAGCCCCAGCATTTT. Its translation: CASSQESRNNQPQHF.

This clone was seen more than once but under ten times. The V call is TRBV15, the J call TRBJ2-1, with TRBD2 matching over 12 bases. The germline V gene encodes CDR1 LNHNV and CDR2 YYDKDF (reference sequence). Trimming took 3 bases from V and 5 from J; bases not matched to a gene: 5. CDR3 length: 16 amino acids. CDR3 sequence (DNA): TGTGCCACCAGCAGCAACCTAGCGGGGGGGAACAATGAGCAGTTCTTC. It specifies CATSSNLAGGNNEQFF.

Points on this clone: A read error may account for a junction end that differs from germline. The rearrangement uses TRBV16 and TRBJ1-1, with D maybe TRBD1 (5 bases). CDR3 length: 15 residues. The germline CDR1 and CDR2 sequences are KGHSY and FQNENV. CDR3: CASSQSTALNAEAFF. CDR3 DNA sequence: TGTGCCAGCAGCCAATCGACAGCTTTGAACGCTGAAGCTTTCTTT.

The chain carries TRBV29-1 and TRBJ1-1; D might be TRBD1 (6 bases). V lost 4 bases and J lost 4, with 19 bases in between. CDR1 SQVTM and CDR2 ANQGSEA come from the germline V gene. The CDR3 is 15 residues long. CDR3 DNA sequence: TGCAGCGTTGCCCCGGGCAACAGGGAGTCCACTGAAGCTTTCTTT. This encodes CSVAPGNRESTEAFF.

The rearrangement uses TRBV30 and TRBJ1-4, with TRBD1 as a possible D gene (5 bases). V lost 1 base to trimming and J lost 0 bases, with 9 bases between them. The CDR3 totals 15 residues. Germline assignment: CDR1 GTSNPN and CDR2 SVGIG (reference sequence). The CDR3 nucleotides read TGTGCCTGGAGTGCCACGGGGGCAACTAATGAAAAACTGTTTTTT. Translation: CAWSATGATNEKLFF.

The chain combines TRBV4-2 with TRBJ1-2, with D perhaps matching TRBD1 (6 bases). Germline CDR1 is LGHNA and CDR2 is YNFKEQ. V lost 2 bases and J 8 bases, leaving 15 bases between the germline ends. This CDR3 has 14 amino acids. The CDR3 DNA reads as TGTGCCAGCAGCCAATTGTACAGGGAATCCGGCTACACCTTC. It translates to CASSQLYRESGYTF.

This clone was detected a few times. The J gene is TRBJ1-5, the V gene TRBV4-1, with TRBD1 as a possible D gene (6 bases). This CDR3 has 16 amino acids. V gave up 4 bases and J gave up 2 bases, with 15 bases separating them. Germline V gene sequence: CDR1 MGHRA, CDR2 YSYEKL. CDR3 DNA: TGCGCCAGCAGCCTTTCAGGGGCACTCGGCAATCAGCCCCAGCATTTT. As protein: CASSLSGALGNQPQHF.

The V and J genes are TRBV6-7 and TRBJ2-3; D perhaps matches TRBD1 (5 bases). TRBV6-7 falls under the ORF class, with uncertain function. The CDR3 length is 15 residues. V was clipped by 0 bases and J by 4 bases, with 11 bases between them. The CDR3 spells CASSYSTEGADTQYF. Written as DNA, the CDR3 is TGTGCCAGCAGTTACTCGACGGAAGGGGCAGATACGCAGTATTTT.

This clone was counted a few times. The CDR3 coding sequence is TGTGCCAGCAGTTACTCTTTTGCGGACACTGAAGCTTTCTTT. Protein sequence: CASSYSFADTEAFF. The V and J genes are TRBV6-5 and TRBJ1-1; unclear D gene. The CDR3 is made up of 14 amino acids. Germline CDR1 is MNHEY and CDR2 is SVGAGI. V was trimmed by 0 bases and J by 3 bases, leaving 8 bases between them.

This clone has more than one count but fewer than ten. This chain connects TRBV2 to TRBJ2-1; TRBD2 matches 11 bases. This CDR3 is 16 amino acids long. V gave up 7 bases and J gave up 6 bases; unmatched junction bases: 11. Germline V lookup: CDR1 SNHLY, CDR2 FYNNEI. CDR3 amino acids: CASIPFSGGAGNEQFF. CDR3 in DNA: TGTGCCAGCATCCCCTTTAGCGGGGGGGCCGGCAATGAGCAGTTCTTC. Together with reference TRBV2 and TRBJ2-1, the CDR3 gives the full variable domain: EPEVTQTPSHQVTQMGQEVILRCVPISNHLYFYWYRQILGQKVEFLVSFYNNEISEKSEIFDDQFSVERPDGSNFTLKIRSTKLEDSAMYFCASIPFSGGAGNEQFFGPGTRLTVL.

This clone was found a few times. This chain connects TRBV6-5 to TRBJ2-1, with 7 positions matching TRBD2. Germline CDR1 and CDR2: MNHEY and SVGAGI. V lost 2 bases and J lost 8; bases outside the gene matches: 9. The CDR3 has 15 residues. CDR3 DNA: TGTGCCAGCAGTTACGGGGCTAGCGGTATGTATGAGCAGTTCTTC. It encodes CASSYGASGMYEQFF.

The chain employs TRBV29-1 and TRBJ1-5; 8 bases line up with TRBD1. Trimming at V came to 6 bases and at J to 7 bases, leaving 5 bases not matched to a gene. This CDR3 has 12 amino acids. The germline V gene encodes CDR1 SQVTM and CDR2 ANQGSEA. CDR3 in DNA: TGCAGCGTACGGACAGGGAACCAGCCCCAGCATTTT. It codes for CSVRTGNQPQHF.

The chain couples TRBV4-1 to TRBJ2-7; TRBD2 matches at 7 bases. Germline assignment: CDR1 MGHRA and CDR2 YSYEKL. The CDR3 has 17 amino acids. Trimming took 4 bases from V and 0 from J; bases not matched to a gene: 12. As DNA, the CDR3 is TGCGCCAGCAGCCCCTCAGACGGGGGGACCTCCTCCTACGAGCAGTACTTC. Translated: CASSPSDGGTSSYEQYF.

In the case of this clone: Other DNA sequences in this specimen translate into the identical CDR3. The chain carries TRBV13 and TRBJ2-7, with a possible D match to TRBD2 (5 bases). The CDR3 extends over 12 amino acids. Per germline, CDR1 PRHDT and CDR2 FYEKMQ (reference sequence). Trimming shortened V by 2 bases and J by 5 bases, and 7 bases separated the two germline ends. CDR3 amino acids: CASSLRGNEQYF. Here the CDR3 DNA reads TGTGCCAGCAGCTTAAGAGGGAACGAGCAGTACTTC.

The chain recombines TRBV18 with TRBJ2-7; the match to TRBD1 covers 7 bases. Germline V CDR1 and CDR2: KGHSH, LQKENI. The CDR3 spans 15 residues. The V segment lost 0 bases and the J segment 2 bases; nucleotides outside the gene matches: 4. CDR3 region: CASSPPGQETYEQYF. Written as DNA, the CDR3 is TGTGCCAGCTCACCACCAGGACAGGAAACCTACGAGCAGTACTTC.

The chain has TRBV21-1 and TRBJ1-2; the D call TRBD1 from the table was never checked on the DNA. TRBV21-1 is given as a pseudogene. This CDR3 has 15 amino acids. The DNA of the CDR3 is TGTGCCAGCAGCAAATGGCAGGGGGTTCTGTATGGCTACACCTTC. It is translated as CASSKWQGVLYGYTF.

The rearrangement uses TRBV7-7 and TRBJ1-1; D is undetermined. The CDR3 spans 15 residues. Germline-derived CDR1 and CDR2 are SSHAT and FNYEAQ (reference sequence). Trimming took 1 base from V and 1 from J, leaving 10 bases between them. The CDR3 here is CASSLEPGKNTEAFF. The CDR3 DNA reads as TGTGCCAGCAGCTTAGAGCCGGGTAAGAACACTGAAGCTTTCTTT.

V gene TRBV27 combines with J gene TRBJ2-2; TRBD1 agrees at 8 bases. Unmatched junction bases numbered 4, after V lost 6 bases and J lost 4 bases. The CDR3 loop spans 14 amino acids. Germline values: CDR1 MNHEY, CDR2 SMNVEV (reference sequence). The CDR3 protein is CASRSTGGTGELFF. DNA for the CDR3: TGTGCCAGCAGGTCCACAGGGGGCACCGGGGAGCTGTTTTTT.

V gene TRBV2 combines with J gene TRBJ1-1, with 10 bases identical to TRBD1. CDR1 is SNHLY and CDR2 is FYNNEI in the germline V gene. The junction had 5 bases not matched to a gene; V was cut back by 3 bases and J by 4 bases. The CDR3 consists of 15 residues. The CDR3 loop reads CASSDVRTGGTEAFF. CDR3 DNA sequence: TGTGCCAGCAGTGATGTGAGGACAGGGGGCACTGAAGCTTTCTTT. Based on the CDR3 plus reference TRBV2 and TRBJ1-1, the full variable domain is EPEVTQTPSHQVTQMGQEVILRCVPISNHLYFYWYRQILGQKVEFLVSFYNNEISEKSEIFDDQFSVERPDGSNFTLKIRSTKLEDSAMYFCASSDVRTGGTEAFFGQGTRLTVV.

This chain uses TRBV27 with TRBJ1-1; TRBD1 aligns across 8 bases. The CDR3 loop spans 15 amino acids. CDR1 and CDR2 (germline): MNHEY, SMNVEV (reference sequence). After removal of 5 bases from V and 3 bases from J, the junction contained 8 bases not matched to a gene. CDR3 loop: CASSPRTGWDTEAFF. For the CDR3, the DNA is TGTGCCAGCAGTCCAAGGACAGGGTGGGACACTGAAGCTTTCTTT.